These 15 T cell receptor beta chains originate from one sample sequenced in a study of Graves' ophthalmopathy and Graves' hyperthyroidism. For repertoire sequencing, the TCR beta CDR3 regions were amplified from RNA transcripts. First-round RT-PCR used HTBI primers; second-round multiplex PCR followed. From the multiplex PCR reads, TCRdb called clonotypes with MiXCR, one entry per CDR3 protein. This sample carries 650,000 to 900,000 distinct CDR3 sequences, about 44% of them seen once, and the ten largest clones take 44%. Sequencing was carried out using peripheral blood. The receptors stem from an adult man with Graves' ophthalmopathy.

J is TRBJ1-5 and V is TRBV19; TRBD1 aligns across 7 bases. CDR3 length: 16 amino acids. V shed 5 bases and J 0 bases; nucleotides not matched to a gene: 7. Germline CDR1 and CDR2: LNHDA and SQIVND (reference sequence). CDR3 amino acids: CASSSRQGYSNQPQHF. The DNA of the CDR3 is TGTGCCAGTAGTTCCCGACAGGGCTATAGCAATCAGCCCCAGCATTTT.

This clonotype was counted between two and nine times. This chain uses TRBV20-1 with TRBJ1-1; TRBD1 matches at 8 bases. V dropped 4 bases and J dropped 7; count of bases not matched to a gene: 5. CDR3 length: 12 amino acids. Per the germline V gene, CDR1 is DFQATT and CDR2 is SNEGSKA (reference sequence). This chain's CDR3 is CSAKYRGNEAFF. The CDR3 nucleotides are TGCAGTGCTAAATACAGGGGGAATGAAGCTTTCTTT.

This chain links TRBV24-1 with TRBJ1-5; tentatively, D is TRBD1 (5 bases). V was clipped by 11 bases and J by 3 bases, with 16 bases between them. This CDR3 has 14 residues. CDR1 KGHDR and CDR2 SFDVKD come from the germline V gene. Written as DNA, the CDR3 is TGTGCCAGCAGACCTACAGGTTACAATCAGCCCCAGCATTTT. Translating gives CASRPTGYNQPQHF.

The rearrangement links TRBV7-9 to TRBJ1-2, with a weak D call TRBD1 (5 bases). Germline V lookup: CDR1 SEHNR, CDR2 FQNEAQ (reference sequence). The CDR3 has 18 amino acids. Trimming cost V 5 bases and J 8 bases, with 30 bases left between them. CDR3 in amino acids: CASSPTLASPWGGGGYTF. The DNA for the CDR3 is TGTGCCAGCAGCCCAACCCTAGCGTCCCCGTGGGGCGGTGGCGGCTACACCTTC.

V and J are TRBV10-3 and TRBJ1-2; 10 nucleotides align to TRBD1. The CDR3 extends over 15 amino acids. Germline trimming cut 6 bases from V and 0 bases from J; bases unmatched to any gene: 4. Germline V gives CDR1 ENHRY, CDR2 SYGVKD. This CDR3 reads CAISEGTGANYGYTF. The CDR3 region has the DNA TGTGCCATCAGCGAAGGGACAGGGGCTAACTATGGCTACACCTTC.

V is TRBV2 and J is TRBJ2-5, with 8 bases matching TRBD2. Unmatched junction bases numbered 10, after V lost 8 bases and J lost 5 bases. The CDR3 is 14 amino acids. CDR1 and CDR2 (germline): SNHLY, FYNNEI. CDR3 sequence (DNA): TGTGCCAGCTCCCGCGGGAGGCCCAGGGAGACCCAGTACTTC. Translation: CASSRGRPRETQYF. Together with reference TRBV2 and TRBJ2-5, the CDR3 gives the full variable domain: EPEVTQTPSHQVTQMGQEVILRCVPISNHLYFYWYRQILGQKVEFLVSFYNNEISEKSEIFDDQFSVERPDGSNFTLKIRSTKLEDSAMYFCASSRGRPRETQYFGPGTRLLVL.

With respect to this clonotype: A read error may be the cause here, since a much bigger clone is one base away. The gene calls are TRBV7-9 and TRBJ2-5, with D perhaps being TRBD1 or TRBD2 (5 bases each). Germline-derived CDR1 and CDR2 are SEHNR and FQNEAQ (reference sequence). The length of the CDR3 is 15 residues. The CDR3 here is CASSLVGREQEAQYF. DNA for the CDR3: TGCGCCAGCAGCTTGGTTGGCAGGGAGCAAGAGGCCCAGTACTTC.

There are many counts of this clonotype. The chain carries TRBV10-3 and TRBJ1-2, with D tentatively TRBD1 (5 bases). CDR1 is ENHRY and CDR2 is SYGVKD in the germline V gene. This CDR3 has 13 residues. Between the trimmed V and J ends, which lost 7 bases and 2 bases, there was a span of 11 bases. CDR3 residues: CAITEPGNYGYTF. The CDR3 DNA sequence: TGTGCCATCACCGAGCCAGGGAACTATGGCTACACCTTC.

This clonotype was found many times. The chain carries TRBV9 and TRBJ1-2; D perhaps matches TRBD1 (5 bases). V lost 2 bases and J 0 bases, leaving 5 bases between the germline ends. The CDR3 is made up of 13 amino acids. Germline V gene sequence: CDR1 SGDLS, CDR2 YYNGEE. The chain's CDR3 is CASSVRANYGYTF. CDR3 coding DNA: TGTGCCAGCAGCGTCAGGGCTAACTATGGCTACACCTTC.

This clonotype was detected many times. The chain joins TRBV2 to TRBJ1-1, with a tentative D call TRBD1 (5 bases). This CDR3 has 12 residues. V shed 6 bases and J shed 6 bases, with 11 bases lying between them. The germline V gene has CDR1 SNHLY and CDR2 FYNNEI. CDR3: CASSRDLAEAFF. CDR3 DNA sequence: TGTGCCAGCAGCAGGGATTTGGCTGAAGCTTTCTTT.

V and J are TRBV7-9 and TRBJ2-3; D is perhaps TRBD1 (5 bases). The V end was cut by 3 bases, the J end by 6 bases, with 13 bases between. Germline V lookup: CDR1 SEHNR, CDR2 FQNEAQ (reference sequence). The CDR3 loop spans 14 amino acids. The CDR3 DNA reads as TGTGCCAGCAGCTTTTTCACAGGCCGGGATACGCAGTATTTT. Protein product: CASSFFTGRDTQYF. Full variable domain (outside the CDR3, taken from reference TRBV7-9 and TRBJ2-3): DTGVSQNPRHKITKRGQNVTFRCDPISEHNRLYWYRQTLGQGPEFLTYFQNEAQLEKSRLLSDRFSAERPKGSFSTLEIQRTEQGDSAMYLCASSFFTGRDTQYFGPGTRLTVL.

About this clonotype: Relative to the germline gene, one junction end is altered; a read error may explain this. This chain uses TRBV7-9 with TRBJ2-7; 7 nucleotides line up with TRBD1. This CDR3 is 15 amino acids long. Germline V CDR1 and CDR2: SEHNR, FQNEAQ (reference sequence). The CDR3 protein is CANSFGQVSSYEQYF. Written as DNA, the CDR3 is TGTGCCAACAGCTTTGGACAGGTTTCCTCCTACGAGCAGTACTTC. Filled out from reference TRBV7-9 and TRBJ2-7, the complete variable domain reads DTGVSQNPRHKITKRGQNVTFRCDPISEHNRLYWYRQTLGQGPEFLTYFQNEAQLEKSRLLSDRFSAERPKGSFSTLEIQRTEQGDSAMYLCANSFGQVSSYEQYFGPGTRLTVT.

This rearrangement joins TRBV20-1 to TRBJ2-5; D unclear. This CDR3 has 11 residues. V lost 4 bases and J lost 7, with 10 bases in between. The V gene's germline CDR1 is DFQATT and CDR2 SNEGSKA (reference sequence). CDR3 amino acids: CSAMRTGTQYF. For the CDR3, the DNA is TGCAGTGCTATGCGCACGGGGACCCAGTACTTC.

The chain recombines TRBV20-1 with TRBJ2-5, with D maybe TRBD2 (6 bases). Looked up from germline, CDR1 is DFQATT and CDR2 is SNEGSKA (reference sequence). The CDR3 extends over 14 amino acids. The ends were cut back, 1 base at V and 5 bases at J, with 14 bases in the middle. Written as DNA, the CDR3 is TGCAGTGCTAGAGCAATTGCGGGAAAGGAGACCCAGTACTTC. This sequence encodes CSARAIAGKETQYF.

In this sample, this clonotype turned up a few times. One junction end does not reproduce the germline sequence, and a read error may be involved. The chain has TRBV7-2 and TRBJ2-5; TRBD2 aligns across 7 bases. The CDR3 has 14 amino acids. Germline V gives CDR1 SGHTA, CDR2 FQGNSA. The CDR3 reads CASSLADYQETQYF. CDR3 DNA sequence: TGTGCCAGCAGCCTAGCGGACTACCAAGAGACCCAGTACTTC.